This TCR beta chain was sequenced in a study of shared clonotypes between healthy human individuals. Overall study context: For every donor, three CD4 naive, three CD4 memory, two CD8 naive and one CD8 memory plates were used.

This clone was recorded once. The antigen remains unidentified. Under the authors' procedure: ImmunoSEQ supplied junction-only sequences lacking quality scores, so filtering was different. TCRdb keeps only in-frame clones here, not all; method: immunoSEQ multiplex PCR. V, J and clone size derive from that table, while D and trimming were established from the DNA sequence. Here the sample spans approximately 2.3 million clones, over 85% being singletons. Participating donors were healthy, HIV-negative adults free of recent acute infections or vaccinations. Overall study findings and caveats: Naive subsets typically showed greater estimated richness than memory subsets.

The CDR3 is 15 residues long. Germline V gene data show CDR1 as MDHEN and CDR2 as SYDVKM. Trimming took off 6 bases at V and 1 base at J, with 15 bases between the two ends. The rearrangement links TRBV28 to TRBJ1-1; no reliable D call. Sequencing was performed on naive CD4+ T cells from PBMCs. Specified subset: CD45RA+ positively selected. This receptor was identified in a man aged 18 to 29 in good health. Some clones in this sample may be carry-over from other donors' samples. The CDR3 is CASRETWNENTEAFF. The CDR3 DNA follows: TGTGCCAGCAGGGAGACATGGAACGAGAACACTGAAGCTTTCTTT.